What follows are 12 T cell receptor beta chains derived from one specimen sequenced in a study of T-cell reconstitution after alpha-beta-depleted transplantation in children. A library of TCRbeta sequences, prepared with unique molecular identifiers, was generated. TCRdb reanalysed the PCR reads using MiXCR and keeps one entry per CDR3 protein. There are almost 400,000 distinct CDR3 sequences in the sample; 20% occur only once, and less than 4.5% lies in the top ten. The material sequenced was PBMCs from the stem cell graft donor, taken from the stem cell graft. These receptors originate from a human donor who donated a stem cell graft to a child with acute myeloid leukemia.

The CDR3 nucleotides are TGTGCCAGCAGCTTGGCCGGCCAGAACACCGGGGAGCTGTTTTTT. It translates to CASSLAGQNTGELFF. The chain uses TRBV5-6 and TRBJ2-2; no firm D call. Trimming removed 0 bases from V and 1 base from J, with 7 bases in between. Germline assignment: CDR1 SGHDT and CDR2 YYEEEE. The CDR3 covers 15 residues.

The chain recombines TRBV10-3 with TRBJ2-7; maybe TRBD2 (6 bases). Between the trimmed V and J ends, which lost 6 bases and 0 bases, there was a span of 12 bases. CDR1 is ENHRY, CDR2 SYGVKD, per germline. There are 14 residues in the CDR3. The CDR3 DNA follows: TGTGCCATCAGCAGCGGGCCTCTCTCCTACGAGCAGTACTTC. It yields the protein CAISSGPLSYEQYF.

V and J are TRBV5-5 and TRBJ2-3; D may correspond to TRBD1 or TRBD2 (5 bases each). Germline V gene lookup returns CDR1 SGHKS and CDR2 YYEKEE (reference sequence). The CDR3 loop spans 16 amino acids. Trimming took off 4 bases at V and 3 bases at J, with 18 bases between the two ends. The CDR3 bases are TGTGCCAGCAGCGTAGAGTGGGGGTCTCGTACAGATACGCAGTATTTT. Its protein product is CASSVEWGSRTDTQYF.

The chain is built from TRBV6-2 or TRBV6-3 and TRBJ1-1; no reliable D call. The CDR3 extends over 13 amino acids. V lost 2 bases, J lost 5 bases, and 9 bases lay in between. Germline loops: CDR1 MNHEY, CDR2 SVGEGT. Here the CDR3 DNA reads TGTGCCAGCAGTTACCCGGGCGCAACTGAAGCTTTCTTT. Translation: CASSYPGATEAFF.

The rearrangement uses TRBV4-2 and TRBJ1-2; D unclear. This CDR3 region has 15 residues. The V gene's germline CDR1 is LGHNA and CDR2 YNFKEQ. Trimming left V 0 bases short and J 5 bases short, with 13 bases between. CDR3 protein: CASSQDSGRGYGYTF. As DNA, the CDR3 is TGTGCCAGCAGCCAAGATAGCGGCAGAGGGTATGGCTACACCTTC.

This clonotype was recorded a few times. The rearrangement links TRBV25-1 to TRBJ2-1, with TRBD2 matching over 10 bases. Germline CDR1 and CDR2: MGHDK and SYGVNS. V was pared by 1 base and J by 15 bases, with 21 bases of the junction left unmatched. This CDR3 contains 18 residues. CDR3 amino acids: CASSEFELAGSGGVAAFF. The CDR3 DNA reads as TGTGCCAGCAGTGAATTTGAACTAGCGGGGAGTGGGGGAGTGGCTGCGTTCTTC.

This clonotype was picked up a small number of times. The chain uses TRBV4-1 and TRBJ2-7, with D tentatively TRBD1 (5 bases). V was trimmed by 0 bases and J by 6 bases, leaving 18 bases between them. The CDR3 length is 16 residues. CDR1 MGHRA and CDR2 YSYEKL come from the germline V gene. The CDR3 sequence is CASSQEGRAYIGEQYF. The CDR3 bases are TGCGCCAGCAGCCAAGAGGGCAGGGCCTATATTGGCGAGCAGTACTTC.

In its sample, this clonotype was seen a few times. V gene TRBV4-2 combines with J gene TRBJ2-1; D remains unclear. The germline V and J ends were trimmed by 1 base and 7 bases, with 23 bases remaining between them. The CDR3 has 18 amino acids. Germline V lookup: CDR1 LGHNA, CDR2 YNFKEQ. CDR3 coding DNA: TGTGCCAGCAGCCAAGGGCCCCTCGACTCGTCGAGGAGTAATGAGCAGTTCTTC. It translates to CASSQGPLDSSRSNEQFF.

This clonotype came up many times. The CDR3 loop is CSVRVSGSAETQYF. CDR3 nucleotide sequence: TGCAGCGTTCGGGTTAGCGGGAGTGCAGAGACCCAGTACTTC. J is TRBJ2-5 and V is TRBV29-1; 9 bases are a match to TRBD2. Unmatched junction bases numbered 8, after V lost 5 bases and J lost 4 bases. The germline V gene encodes CDR1 SQVTM and CDR2 ANQGSEA. This CDR3 is built from 14 residues.

Ten or more counts support this clonotype. V gene TRBV20-1 combines with J gene TRBJ2-1; no definite D call. V lost 3 bases to trimming and J lost 10 bases, with 10 bases between them. This CDR3 is built from 11 residues. Germline CDR1 is DFQATT and CDR2 is SNEGSKA (reference sequence). CDR3 coding DNA: TGCAGTGCTAGGGTGTCCAGGGAGCAGTTCTTC. This translates into CSARVSREQFF.

This clonotype was observed a handful of times. The rearrangement uses TRBV20-1 and TRBJ1-5; no definite D call. Deletions cut 1 base from V and 6 bases from J, with 13 bases between. Germline V lookup: CDR1 DFQATT, CDR2 SNEGSKA (reference sequence). The CDR3 is 14 residues long. CDR3 residues: CSARGRGRGQPQHF. The DNA for the CDR3 is TGCAGTGCTAGAGGGAGAGGACGTGGTCAGCCCCAGCATTTT.

This clonotype was observed many times. This chain uses TRBV10-3 with TRBJ2-5, with TRBD2 as a possible D gene (5 bases). With 0 bases removed from V and 7 bases from J, the gap between germline ends came to 9 bases. In germline, CDR1 is ENHRY, CDR2 SYGVKD. This CDR3 region has 13 residues. This CDR3 reads CAISESVAGTQYF. In DNA, the CDR3 is TGTGCCATCAGTGAGTCTGTCGCGGGGACCCAGTACTTC.